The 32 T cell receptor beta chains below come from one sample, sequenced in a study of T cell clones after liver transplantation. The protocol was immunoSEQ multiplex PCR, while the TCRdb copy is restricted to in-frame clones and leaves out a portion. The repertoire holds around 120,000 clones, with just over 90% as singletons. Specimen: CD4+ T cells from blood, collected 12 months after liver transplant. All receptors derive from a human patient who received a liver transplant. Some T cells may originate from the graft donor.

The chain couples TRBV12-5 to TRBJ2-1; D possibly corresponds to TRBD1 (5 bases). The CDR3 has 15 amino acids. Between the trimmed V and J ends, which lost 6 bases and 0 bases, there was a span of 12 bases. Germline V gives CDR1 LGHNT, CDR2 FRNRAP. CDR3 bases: TGTGCTAGTGGCCTAGTGGGGCGCTCCTACAATGAGCAGTTCTTC. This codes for CASGLVGRSYNEQFF.

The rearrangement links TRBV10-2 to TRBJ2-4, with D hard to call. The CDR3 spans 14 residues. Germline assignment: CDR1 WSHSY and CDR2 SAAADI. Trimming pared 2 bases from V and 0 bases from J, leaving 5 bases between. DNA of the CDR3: TGCGCCAGCAGTGAGGTTGGAGCCAAAAACATTCAGTACTTC. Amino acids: CASSEVGAKNIQYF.

CDR3 bases: TGCGCCAGCAGCCAAGTGCAGTTGAACACTGAAGCTTTCTTT. As protein: CASSQVQLNTEAFF. This chain joins TRBV4-1 and TRBJ1-1; the D is unclear. V was trimmed by 1 base and J by 0 bases, leaving 6 bases between them. CDR1 is MGHRA, CDR2 YSYEKL, per germline. CDR3 length: 14 amino acids.

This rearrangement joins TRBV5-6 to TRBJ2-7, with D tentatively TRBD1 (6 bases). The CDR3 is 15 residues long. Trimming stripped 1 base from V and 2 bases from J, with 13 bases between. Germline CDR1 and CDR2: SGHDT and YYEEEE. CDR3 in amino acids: CASSLSQGFTYEQYF. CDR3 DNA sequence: TGTGCCAGCAGCTTGTCACAGGGTTTTACCTACGAGCAGTACTTC.

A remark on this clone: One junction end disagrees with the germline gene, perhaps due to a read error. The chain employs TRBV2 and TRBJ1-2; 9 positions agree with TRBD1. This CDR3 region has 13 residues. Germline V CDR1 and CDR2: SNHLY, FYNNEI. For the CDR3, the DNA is TGTGCCAGCAGTGAAGCGGGGACAGGGAAATGGCACTTC. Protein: CASSEAGTGKWHF.

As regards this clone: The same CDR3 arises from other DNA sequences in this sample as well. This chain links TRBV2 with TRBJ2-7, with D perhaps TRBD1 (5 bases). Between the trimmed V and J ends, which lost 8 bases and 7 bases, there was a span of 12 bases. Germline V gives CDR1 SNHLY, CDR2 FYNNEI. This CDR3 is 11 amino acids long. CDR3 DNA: TGTGCCAGCGCCAGGGAAGGTGAGCAGTACTTC. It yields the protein CASAREGEQYF. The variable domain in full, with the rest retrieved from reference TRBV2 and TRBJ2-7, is EPEVTQTPSHQVTQMGQEVILRCVPISNHLYFYWYRQILGQKVEFLVSFYNNEISEKSEIFDDQFSVERPDGSNFTLKIRSTKLEDSAMYFCASAREGEQYFGPGTRLTVT.

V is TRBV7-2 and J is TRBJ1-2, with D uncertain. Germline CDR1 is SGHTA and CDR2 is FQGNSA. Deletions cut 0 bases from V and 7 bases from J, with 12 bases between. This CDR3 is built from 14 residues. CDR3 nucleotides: TGTGCCAGCAGCTTAGCCGCGACAAATACTGGCTACACCTTC. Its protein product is CASSLAATNTGYTF.

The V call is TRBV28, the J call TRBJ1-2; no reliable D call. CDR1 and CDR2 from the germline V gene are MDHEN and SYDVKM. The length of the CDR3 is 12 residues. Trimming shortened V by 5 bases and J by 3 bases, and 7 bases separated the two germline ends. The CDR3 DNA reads TGTGCCAGCAGTACGGGCTACTATGGCTACACCTTC. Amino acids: CASSTGYYGYTF.

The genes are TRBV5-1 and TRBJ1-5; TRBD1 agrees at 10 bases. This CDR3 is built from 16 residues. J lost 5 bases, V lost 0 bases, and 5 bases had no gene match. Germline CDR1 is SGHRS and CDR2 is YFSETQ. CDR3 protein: CASSLEGQGHDQPQHF. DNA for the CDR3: TGCGCCAGCAGCTTGGAGGGACAGGGGCACGATCAGCCCCAGCATTTT. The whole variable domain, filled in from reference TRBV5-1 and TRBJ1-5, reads KAGVTQTPRYLIKTRGQQVTLSCSPISGHRSVSWYQQTPGQGLQFLFEYFSETQRNKGNFPGRFSGRQFSNSRSEMNVSTLELGDSALYLCASSLEGQGHDQPQHFGDGTRLSIL.

CDR3: CASSQEWGQALNIQYF. In DNA form, the CDR3 reads TGCGCCAGCAGCCAAGAATGGGGCCAGGCGTTAAACATTCAGTACTTC. The genes are TRBV4-3 and TRBJ2-4, with D perhaps matching TRBD1 (5 bases). This CDR3 has 16 residues. Germline V gene sequence: CDR1 LGHNA, CDR2 YSLEER. Trimming pared 0 bases from V and 6 bases from J, leaving 15 bases between.

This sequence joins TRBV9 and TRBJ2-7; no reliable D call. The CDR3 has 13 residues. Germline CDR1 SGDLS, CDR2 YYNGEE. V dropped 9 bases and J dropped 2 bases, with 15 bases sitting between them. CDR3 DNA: TGTGCCACCGGGCAGGCCCTCCCCTACGAGCAGTACTTC. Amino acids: CATGQALPYEQYF. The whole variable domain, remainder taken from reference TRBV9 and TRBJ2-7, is DSGVTQTPKHLITATGQRVTLRCSPRSGDLSVYWYQQSLDQGLQFLIQYYNGEERAKGNILERFSAQQFPDLHSELNLSSLELGDSALYFCATGQALPYEQYFGPGTRLTVT.

The CDR3 coding sequence is TGTGCCAGTAGTATACTCGGGACAGGAATAGCGCAAGATACGCAGTATTTT. Its protein product is CASSILGTGIAQDTQYF. The chain carries TRBV19 and TRBJ2-3; 8 nucleotides match TRBD1. The CDR3 loop spans 17 amino acids. In germline, CDR1 is LNHDA, CDR2 SQIVND (reference sequence). V dropped 2 bases and J dropped 5; count of bases not matched to a gene: 12.

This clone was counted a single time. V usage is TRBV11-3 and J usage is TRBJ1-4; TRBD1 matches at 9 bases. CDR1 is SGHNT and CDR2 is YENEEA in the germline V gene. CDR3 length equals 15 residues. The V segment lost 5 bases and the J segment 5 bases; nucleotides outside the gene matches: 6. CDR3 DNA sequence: TGTGCCAGCAGCCCCCGGACAGGGGAAAATGAAAAACTGTTTTTT. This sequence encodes CASSPRTGENEKLFF.

CDR3 in amino acids: CASSLVAANIQYF. The CDR3 coding sequence is TGTGCCAGCAGTTTAGTGGCGGCAAACATTCAGTACTTC. The chain links TRBV28 to TRBJ2-4; D remains unclear. The CDR3 has 13 residues. Germline CDR1 MDHEN, CDR2 SYDVKM. V shed 2 bases and J shed 6 bases, with 8 bases lying between them. Combining the CDR3 with reference TRBV28 and TRBJ2-4 gives the whole variable domain DVKVTQSSRYLVKRTGEKVFLECVQDMDHENMFWYRQDPGLGLRLIYFSYDVKMKEKGDIPEGYSVSREKKERFSLILESASTNQTSMYLCASSLVAANIQYFGAGTRLSVL.

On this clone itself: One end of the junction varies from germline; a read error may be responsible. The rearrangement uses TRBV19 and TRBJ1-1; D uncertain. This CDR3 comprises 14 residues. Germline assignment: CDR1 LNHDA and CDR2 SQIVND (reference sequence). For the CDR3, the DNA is TGTGCCAGTAGACAGTATTACATGAACACTGGAGCTTTCTTT. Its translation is CASRQYYMNTGAFF. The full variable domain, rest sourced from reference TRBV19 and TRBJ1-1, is DGGITQSPKYLFRKEGQNVTLSCEQNLNHDAMYWYRQDPGQGLRLIYYSQIVNDFQKGDIAEGYSVSREKKESFPLTVTSAQKNPTAFYLCASRQYYMNTGAFFGQGTRLTVV.

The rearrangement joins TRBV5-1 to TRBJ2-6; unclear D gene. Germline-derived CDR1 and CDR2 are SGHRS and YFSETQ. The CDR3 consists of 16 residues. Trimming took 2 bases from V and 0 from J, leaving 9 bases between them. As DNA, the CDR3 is TGCGCCAGCAGCTTAGGGATCTTCTCTGGGGCCAACGTCCTGACTTTC. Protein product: CASSLGIFSGANVLTF.

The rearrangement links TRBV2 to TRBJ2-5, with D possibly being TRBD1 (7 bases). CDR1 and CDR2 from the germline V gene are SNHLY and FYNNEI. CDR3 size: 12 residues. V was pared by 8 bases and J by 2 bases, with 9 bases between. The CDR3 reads CASAGQQETQYF. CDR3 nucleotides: TGTGCCAGCGCGGGACAGCAAGAGACCCAGTACTTC.

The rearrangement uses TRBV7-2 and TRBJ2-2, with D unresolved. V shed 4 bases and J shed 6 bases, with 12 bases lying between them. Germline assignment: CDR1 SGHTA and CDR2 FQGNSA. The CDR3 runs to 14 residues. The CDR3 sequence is CASSSSGVAGELFF. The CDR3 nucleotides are TGTGCCAGCAGCTCGAGTGGGGTGGCCGGGGAGCTGTTTTTT.

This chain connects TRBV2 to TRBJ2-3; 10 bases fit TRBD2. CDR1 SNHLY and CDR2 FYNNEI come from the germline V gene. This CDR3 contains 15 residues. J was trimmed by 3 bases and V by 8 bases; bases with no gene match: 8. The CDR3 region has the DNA TGTGCCAGCCCTGGGCCTAGCGGGAGAACAGATACGCAGTATTTT. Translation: CASPGPSGRTDTQYF.

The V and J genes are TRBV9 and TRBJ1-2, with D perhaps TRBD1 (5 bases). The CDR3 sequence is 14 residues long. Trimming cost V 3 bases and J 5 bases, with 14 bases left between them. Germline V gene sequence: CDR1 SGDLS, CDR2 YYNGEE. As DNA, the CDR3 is TGTGCCAGCAGCGAAGCCGGGACCGCGTATGGCTACACCTTC. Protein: CASSEAGTAYGYTF.

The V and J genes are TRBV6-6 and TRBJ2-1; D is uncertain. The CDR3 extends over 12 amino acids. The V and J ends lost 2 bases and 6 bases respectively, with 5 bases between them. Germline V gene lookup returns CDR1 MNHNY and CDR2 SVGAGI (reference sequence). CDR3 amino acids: CASSYKPNEQFF. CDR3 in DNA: TGTGCCAGCAGTTACAAGCCCAATGAGCAGTTCTTC.

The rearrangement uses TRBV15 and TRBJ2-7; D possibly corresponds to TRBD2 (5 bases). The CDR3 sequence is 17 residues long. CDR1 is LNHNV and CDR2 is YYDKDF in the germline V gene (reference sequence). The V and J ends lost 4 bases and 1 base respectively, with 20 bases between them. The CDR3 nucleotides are TGTGCCACCAGCACCAGCTCCATTAGAGGGCATTCCTACGAGCAGTACTTC. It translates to CATSTSSIRGHSYEQYF. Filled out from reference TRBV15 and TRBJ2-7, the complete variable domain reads DAMVIQNPRYQVTQFGKPVTLSCSQTLNHNVMYWYQQKSSQAPKLLFHYYDKDFNNEADTPDNFQSRRPNTSFCFLDIRSPGLGDTAMYLCATSTSSIRGHSYEQYFGPGTRLTVT.

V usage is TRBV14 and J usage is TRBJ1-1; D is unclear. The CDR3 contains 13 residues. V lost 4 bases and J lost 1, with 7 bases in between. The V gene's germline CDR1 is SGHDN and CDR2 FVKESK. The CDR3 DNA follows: TGTGCCAGCAGCCTCAACAGGAACACTGAAGCTTTCTTT. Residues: CASSLNRNTEAFF.

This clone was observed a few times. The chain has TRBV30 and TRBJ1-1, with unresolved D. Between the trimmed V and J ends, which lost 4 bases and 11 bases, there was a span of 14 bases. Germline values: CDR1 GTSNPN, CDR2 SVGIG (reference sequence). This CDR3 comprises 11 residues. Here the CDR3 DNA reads TGTGCCTGGACCCATCAGACTCTGGCTTTCTTT. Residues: CAWTHQTLAFF. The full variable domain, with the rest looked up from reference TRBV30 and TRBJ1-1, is SQTIHQWPATLVQPVGSPLSLECTVEGTSNPNLYWYRQAAGRGLQLLFYSVGIGQISSEVPQNLSASRPQDRQFILSSKKLLLSDSGFYLCAWTHQTLAFFGQGTRLTVV.

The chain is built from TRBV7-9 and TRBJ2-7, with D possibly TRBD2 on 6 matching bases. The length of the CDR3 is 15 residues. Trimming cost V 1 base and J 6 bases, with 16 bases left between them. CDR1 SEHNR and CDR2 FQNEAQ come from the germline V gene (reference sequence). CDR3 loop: CASSLGRGWGFEQYF. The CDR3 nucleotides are TGTGCCAGCAGCTTAGGGCGGGGCTGGGGCTTCGAGCAGTACTTC.

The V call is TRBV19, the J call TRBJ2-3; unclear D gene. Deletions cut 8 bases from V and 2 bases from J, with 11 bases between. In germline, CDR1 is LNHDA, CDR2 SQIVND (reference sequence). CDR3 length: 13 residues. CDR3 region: CASLAEPTDTQYF. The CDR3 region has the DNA TGTGCCAGTTTGGCCGAGCCCACAGATACGCAGTATTTT.

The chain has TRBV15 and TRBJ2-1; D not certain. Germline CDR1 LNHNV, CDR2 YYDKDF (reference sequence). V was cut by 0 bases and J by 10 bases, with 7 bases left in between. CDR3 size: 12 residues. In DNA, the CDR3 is TGTGCCACCAGCAGAGATCGAACGGAGCAGTTCTTC. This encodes CATSRDRTEQFF.

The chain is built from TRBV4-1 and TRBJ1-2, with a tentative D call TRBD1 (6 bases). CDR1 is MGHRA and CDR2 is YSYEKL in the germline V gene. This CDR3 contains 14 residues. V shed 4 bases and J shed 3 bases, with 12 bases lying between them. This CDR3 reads CASSPTGFDYGYTF. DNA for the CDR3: TGCGCCAGCAGCCCGACAGGTTTTGACTATGGCTACACCTTC.

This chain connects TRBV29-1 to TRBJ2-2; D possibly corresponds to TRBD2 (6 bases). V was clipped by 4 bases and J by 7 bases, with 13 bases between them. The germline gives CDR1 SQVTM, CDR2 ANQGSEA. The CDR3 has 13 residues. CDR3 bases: TGCAGCGTTGGGGCTAGCGAGGGCGGGGAGCTGTTTTTT. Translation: CSVGASEGGELFF.

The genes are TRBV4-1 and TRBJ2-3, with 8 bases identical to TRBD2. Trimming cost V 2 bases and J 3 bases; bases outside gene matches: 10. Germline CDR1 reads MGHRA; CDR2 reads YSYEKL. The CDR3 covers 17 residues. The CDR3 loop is CASSQRAGAGDTDTQYF. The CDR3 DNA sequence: TGCGCCAGCAGCCAACGAGCCGGAGCGGGAGATACAGATACGCAGTATTTT.

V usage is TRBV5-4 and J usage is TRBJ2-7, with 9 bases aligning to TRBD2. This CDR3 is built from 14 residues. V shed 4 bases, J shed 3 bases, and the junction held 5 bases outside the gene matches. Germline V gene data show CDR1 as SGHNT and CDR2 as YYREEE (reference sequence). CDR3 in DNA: TGTGCCAGCAGCCTTAGCGGGAGAGTCTACGAGCAGTACTTC. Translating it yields CASSLSGRVYEQYF.

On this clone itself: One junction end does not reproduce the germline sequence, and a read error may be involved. CDR3 nucleotide sequence: TGTGCTAGCAGCTTAGAGGGTGAGGGCCACAATGAGCAGTTCTTC. This gives the protein CASSLEGEGHNEQFF. The V gene is TRBV7-7, the J gene TRBJ2-1, with TRBD2 as a possible D gene (5 bases). Germline V lookup: CDR1 SSHAT, CDR2 FNYEAQ (reference sequence). This CDR3 is built from 15 residues.